Presented here are 23 T cell receptor beta chains from one specimen sequenced in a study of blood T cell repertoires in COVID-19. Sequencing used immunoSEQ multiplex PCR; TCRdb keeps in-frame clones, though not all of them. Of about 310,000 clones in the sample, roughly 90% were seen once. Sequenced sample: PBMCs or T cells enriched from blood (not recorded which). The receptor set was obtained from a woman between 18 and 29 years old with acute COVID-19.

The chain uses TRBV9 and TRBJ1-4; TRBD1 might be the D (6 bases). The germline V and J ends were trimmed by 3 bases and 7 bases, with 19 bases remaining between them. This CDR3 comprises 16 residues. In germline, CDR1 is SGDLS, CDR2 YYNGEE. The chain's CDR3 is CASSGPVGGRGEKLFF. CDR3 DNA sequence: TGTGCCAGCAGCGGGCCCGTAGGGGGAAGAGGTGAAAAACTGTTTTTT.

This chain joins TRBV27 and TRBJ2-7; 10 nucleotides agree with TRBD2. With 5 bases clipped from V and 6 bases from J, the junction kept 16 bases outside the gene matches. CDR3 size: 17 residues. The germline CDR1 and CDR2 sequences are MNHEY and SMNVEV (reference sequence). CDR3 amino acids: CASSPLAHVAGGPEQYF. The CDR3 DNA follows: TGTGCCAGCAGTCCCCTTGCCCATGTAGCGGGAGGTCCCGAGCAGTACTTC.

The chain combines TRBV28 with TRBJ2-1, with a tentative D call TRBD1 (5 bases). Germline CDR1 MDHEN, CDR2 SYDVKM. The CDR3 has 12 amino acids. V was trimmed by 8 bases and J by 9 bases, leaving 14 bases between them. The CDR3 loop reads CASDITQGEQFF. The DNA for the CDR3 is TGTGCCAGCGATATTACTCAGGGTGAGCAGTTCTTC.

The rearrangement uses TRBV7-3 and TRBJ2-3, with D possibly being TRBD2 (5 bases). The V gene lost 2 bases and the J gene lost 5 bases, with 14 bases spanning the gap. This CDR3 spans 15 amino acids. CDR1 and CDR2 (germline): SGHTA, FQGTGA. This CDR3 is CASSLLVGVIDTQYF. The CDR3 DNA reads TGTGCCAGCAGCTTATTAGTGGGAGTCATAGATACGCAGTATTTT.

V usage is TRBV28 and J usage is TRBJ1-4; D unresolved. The germline CDR1 and CDR2 sequences are MDHEN and SYDVKM. The V and J ends lost 3 bases and 7 bases respectively, with 12 bases between them. The length of the CDR3 is 14 residues. CDR3 in DNA: TGTGCCAGCAGTTTCCGTGGCGGGAGTGAAAAACTGTTTTTT. Its translation: CASSFRGGSEKLFF.

This clone appeared a single time. The V call is TRBV27, the J call TRBJ1-3, with D perhaps matching TRBD1 (5 bases). The germline CDR1 and CDR2 sequences are MNHEY and SMNVEV (reference sequence). Trimming stripped 3 bases from V and 2 bases from J, with 11 bases between. The CDR3 covers 15 residues. CDR3 region: CASSLNPGPGNTIYF. The CDR3 DNA reads as TGTGCCAGCAGTTTGAACCCAGGGCCTGGAAACACCATATATTTT.

The rearrangement links TRBV28 to TRBJ1-2; D possibly corresponds to TRBD1 (6 bases). CDR3 length: 13 amino acids. The germline V gene encodes CDR1 MDHEN and CDR2 SYDVKM. Trimming left V 8 bases short and J 6 bases short, with 16 bases between. CDR3 protein: CASDLGQPHGYTF. CDR3 nucleotide sequence: TGTGCCAGCGACCTCGGACAGCCTCATGGCTACACCTTC.

Comment on this clone: The same CDR3 arises from other DNA sequences in this sample as well. The rearrangement joins TRBV24-1 to TRBJ1-2; TRBD1 is a possible D gene (6 bases). Germline CDR1 reads KGHDR; CDR2 reads SFDVKD. CDR3 length: 14 residues. Trimming cost V 4 bases and J 4 bases, with 12 bases left between them. CDR3 amino acids: CATSDGGAIYGYTF. The CDR3 DNA follows: TGTGCCACCAGTGACGGGGGGGCGATCTATGGCTACACCTTC.

The rearrangement joins TRBV14 to TRBJ1-6, with 7 positions matching TRBD1. CDR1 is SGHDN, CDR2 FVKESK, per germline. The CDR3 covers 14 residues. V was pared by 6 bases and J by 7 bases, with 6 bases of the junction left unmatched. This chain's CDR3 is CASRDYRGNSPLHF. CDR3 bases: TGTGCCAGCAGGGATTACAGGGGCAATTCACCCCTCCACTTT.

This clone was detected only once. The chain carries TRBV9 and TRBJ1-3, with D uncertain. Germline assignment: CDR1 SGDLS and CDR2 YYNGEE. This CDR3 spans 14 amino acids. The V gene lost 2 bases and the J gene lost 0 bases, with 6 bases spanning the gap. CDR3 loop: CASSVSNSGNTIYF. Written as DNA, the CDR3 is TGTGCCAGCAGCGTCAGTAACTCTGGAAACACCATATATTTT.

The V call is TRBV29-1, the J call TRBJ2-7, with D possibly being TRBD1 (6 bases). Trimming stripped 0 bases from V and 4 bases from J, with 16 bases between. CDR3 length: 15 amino acids. Germline V gene lookup returns CDR1 SQVTM and CDR2 ANQGSEA. CDR3 protein: CSVEDKSRGSYEQYF. CDR3 nucleotide sequence: TGCAGCGTTGAAGATAAGTCTAGGGGGAGTTACGAGCAGTACTTC.

The chain joins TRBV5-8 to TRBJ2-7; the match to TRBD1 covers 7 bases. Germline V gives CDR1 SGHTS, CDR2 YDEGEE. The V segment lost 3 bases and the J segment 4 bases; nucleotides outside the gene matches: 7. The CDR3 extends over 14 amino acids. The CDR3 DNA follows: TGTGCCAGCAGCTCCCGACAGGGAAGGTACGAGCAGTACTTC. Protein: CASSSRQGRYEQYF.

V usage is TRBV2 and J usage is TRBJ2-5, with 7 bases identical to TRBD2. The CDR3 is 15 amino acids. Germline V lookup: CDR1 SNHLY, CDR2 FYNNEI. V shed 2 bases and J 3 bases; nucleotides not matched to a gene: 6. The CDR3 DNA sequence: TGTGCCAGCAGTGAACCTAGCGGCCCGAAAGAGACCCAGTACTTC. Protein sequence: CASSEPSGPKETQYF.

V gene TRBV3-1 (or the pseudogene TRBV3-2) combines with J gene TRBJ2-1, with a tentative D call TRBD2 (6 bases). CDR3 size: 14 residues. The V end was cut by 4 bases, the J end by 8 bases, with 15 bases between. CDR1 is LGHDT and CDR2 is YNNKEL in the germline V gene (reference sequence). The CDR3 DNA is TGTGCCAGCAGCCCAAAGGGACTCAGGGATGAGCAGTTCTTC. Translating it yields CASSPKGLRDEQFF.

This rearrangement joins TRBV9 to TRBJ1-3; perhaps TRBD1 as D (6 bases). Germline lookup yields CDR1 SGDLS and CDR2 YYNGEE. This CDR3 comprises 15 residues. Trimming took off 3 bases at V and 0 bases at J, with 10 bases between the two ends. CDR3 bases: TGTGCCAGCAGCGCGGACAGCAGCTCTGGAAACACCATATATTTT. It codes for CASSADSSSGNTIYF.

This sequence joins TRBV28 and TRBJ1-2; D may be TRBD1 (5 bases). CDR3 length: 13 amino acids. The V end was cut by 2 bases, the J end by 2 bases, with 6 bases between. Germline CDR1 MDHEN, CDR2 SYDVKM. In nucleotides, the CDR3 is TGTGCCAGCAGTTTAAAGGGGAACTATGGCTACACCTTC. This sequence encodes CASSLKGNYGYTF.

This chain joins TRBV10-3 and TRBJ2-1, with D perhaps matching TRBD1 (5 bases). The CDR3 is 13 amino acids. V was shortened by 3 bases and J by 8 bases, with 11 bases between the two germline ends. The germline V gene has CDR1 ENHRY and CDR2 SYGVKD. CDR3 residues: CAISEGEVYEQFF. The CDR3 coding sequence is TGTGCCATCAGTGAAGGGGAAGTCTATGAGCAGTTCTTC.

The rearrangement uses TRBV6-6 and TRBJ1-1; D gene uncertain. The germline V gene encodes CDR1 MNHNY and CDR2 SVGAGI (reference sequence). Trimming stripped 2 bases from V and 0 bases from J, with 7 bases between. There are 14 residues in the CDR3. As DNA, the CDR3 is TGTGCCAGCAGTTACGAGATGCTGAACACTGAAGCTTTCTTT. Translated: CASSYEMLNTEAFF.

This sequence joins TRBV6-1 and TRBJ2-7; 7 bases fit TRBD1. This CDR3 has 15 amino acids. Germline values: CDR1 MNHNS, CDR2 SASEGT. V trimming: 3 bases; J trimming: 0 bases; junction bases outside the gene matches: 5. The CDR3 spells CASSDRGQPSYEQYF. CDR3 coding DNA: TGTGCCAGCAGTGACCGGGGACAGCCCTCCTACGAGCAGTACTTC.

This clone has only one observation. This rearrangement joins TRBV28 to TRBJ2-1; possibly TRBD1 for D (6 bases). Trimming took off 7 bases at V and 7 bases at J, with 8 bases between the two ends. This CDR3 has 11 amino acids. The germline V gene has CDR1 MDHEN and CDR2 SYDVKM. In DNA, the CDR3 is TGTGCCAGCAACCAGGGGAATGAGCAGTTCTTC. Translating it yields CASNQGNEQFF.

The gene calls are TRBV3-1 (or the pseudogene TRBV3-2) and TRBJ2-7; a possible D gene is TRBD1 (6 bases). V lost 0 bases and J 3 bases, leaving 9 bases between the germline ends. Germline assignment: CDR1 LGHDT and CDR2 YNNKEL (reference sequence). This CDR3 spans 14 amino acids. CDR3 in DNA: TGTGCCAGCAGCCAAGATCGGACAGTCTACGAGCAGTACTTC. This translates into CASSQDRTVYEQYF.

This clone was found once. The genes are TRBV10-3 and TRBJ2-5; TRBD2 matches at 14 bases. Germline-derived CDR1 and CDR2 are ENHRY and SYGVKD. The CDR3 covers 17 residues. V was pared by 0 bases and J by 9 bases, with 9 bases of the junction left unmatched. CDR3: CAISESIGTSGSGAQYF. CDR3 DNA sequence: TGTGCCATCAGTGAGTCGATAGGGACTAGCGGGAGCGGGGCCCAGTACTTC.

The V and J genes are TRBV25-1 and TRBJ2-1; D possibly corresponds to TRBD2 (5 bases). Trimming shortened V by 0 bases and J by 7 bases, and 10 bases separated the two germline ends. Germline V lookup: CDR1 MGHDK, CDR2 SYGVNS. The CDR3 is 14 residues long. The CDR3: CASSEYHGENEQFF. The CDR3, as DNA: TGTGCCAGCAGTGAATATCACGGGGAGAATGAGCAGTTCTTC. Using reference TRBV25-1 and TRBJ2-1 for the parts outside the CDR3, the full variable domain is EADIYQTPRYLVIGTGKKITLECSQTMGHDKMYWYQQDPGMELHLIHYSYGVNSTEKGDLSSESTVSRIRTEHFPLTLESARPSHTSQYLCASSEYHGENEQFFGPGTRLTVL.